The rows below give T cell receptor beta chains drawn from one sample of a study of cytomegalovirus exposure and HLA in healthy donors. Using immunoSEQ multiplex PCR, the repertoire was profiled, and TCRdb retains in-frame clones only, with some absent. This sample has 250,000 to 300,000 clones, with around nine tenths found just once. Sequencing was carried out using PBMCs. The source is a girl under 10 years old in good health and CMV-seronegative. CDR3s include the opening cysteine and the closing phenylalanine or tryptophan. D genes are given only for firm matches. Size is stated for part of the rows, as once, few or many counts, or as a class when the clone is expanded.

TGTGCCAGCAGACGAGACAGGGAGCTGGTCGCCCAGTACTTC	CASRRDRELVAQYF	TRBJ2-5	TRBD1	TRBV6-7	-	14
TGTGCCAGCAGTTGGGCGGGCCGCCTACCTATGAACACTGAAGCTTTCTTT	CASSWAGRLPMNTEAFF	TRBJ1-1	-	TRBV28	-	17
TGTGCCAGCCGGACAGGGAAGGGAGATACGCAGTATTTT	CASRTGKGDTQYF	TRBJ2-3	TRBD1	TRBV19	-	13
TGTGCCAGCAGCGAGACAGGGGGCGCGGTCGAGCAGTACTTC	CASSETGGAVEQYF	TRBJ2-7	TRBD1	TRBV5-5	few	14
TGTGCCAGCAGTTACTCGGAGACAGGGCTTAACTATGGCTACACCTTC	CASSYSETGLNYGYTF	TRBJ1-2	TRBD1	TRBV6-5	-	16
TGTGCCAGCAGCTTAACTGCTAGCGGGAGTTACAATGAGCAGTTCTTC	CASSLTASGSYNEQFF	TRBJ2-1	TRBD2	TRBV7-6	-	16
TGTGCCAGCAGCGTAGTTGGCGGGGGGCCGGGTGAGCAGTACTTC	CASSVVGGGPGEQYF	TRBJ2-7	TRBD2	TRBV9	-	15
TGTGCCAGCAGCCAAGATAGTTCGCGGCAGCCGAACTATGGCTACACCTTC	CASSQDSSRQPNYGYTF	TRBJ1-2	-	TRBV4-2	once	17
TGTGCCTGGAGTGGAAAACAGGGGTACGAGCAGTACTTC	CAWSGKQGYEQYF	TRBJ2-7	TRBD1	TRBV30	few	13
TGTGCCAGCAGTGCCGGGACAGGGGCTTGTGGCTACACCTTC	CASSAGTGACGYTF	TRBJ1-2	TRBD1	TRBV25-1	-	14
TGTGCCAGCAGCTTAGATGACAGCTCCTACAATGAGCAGTTCTTC	CASSLDDSSYNEQFF	TRBJ2-1	-	TRBV7-9	-	15
TGTGCCAGCAGTGAAGCAACACAGGGGCTGGGGAAACTGTTTTTT	CASSEATQGLGKLFF	TRBJ1-4	TRBD1	TRBV6-1	-	15
TGTGCCAGCAGTTCCCCGGGGGAAGCTTTCTTT	CASSSPGEAFF	TRBJ1-1	-	TRBV28	few	11
TGCGCCAGCAGCCAGTGGGACAGAATGGGTCAGCCCCAGCATTTT	CASSQWDRMGQPQHF	TRBJ1-5	TRBD1	TRBV4-1	-	15
TGTGCCAGCAGCCCGCCGGGTTCAGGGGCTGGCTACACCTTC	CASSPPGSGAGYTF	TRBJ1-2	-	TRBV7-9	-	14
TGTGCCAGCAGCTTGGGGGTGGACAGGGGTAATTCACCCCTCCACTTT	CASSLGVDRGNSPLHF	TRBJ1-6	TRBD1	TRBV5-5	-	16
TGTGCCACCAGCAGAGATCGGGCACCCCTCCACTTT	CATSRDRAPLHF	TRBJ1-6	-	TRBV15	-	12
TGCAGCGTTGAACACAGTTTTGTCTATGAGCAGTTCTTC	CSVEHSFVYEQFF	TRBJ2-1	-	TRBV29-1	-	13
TGTGCCAGCAAACGGACTAGCGGGAGCACAGATACGCAGTATTTT	CASKRTSGSTDTQYF	TRBJ2-3	TRBD2	TRBV6-1	-	15
TGTGCCAGCAGCCCGTGGACTAGCGAGGCTACAGATACGCAGTATTTT	CASSPWTSEATDTQYF	TRBJ2-3	TRBD2	TRBV7-9	-	16
TGTGCCAGCAGCTTAGGCCGGGGGGCCGGGGAGCTGTTTTTT	CASSLGRGAGELFF	TRBJ2-2	TRBD2	TRBV13	-	14
TGTGCCAGCAGCCCCCGCCCGCGACAGCTCTCTGGGGCCAACGTCCTGACTTTC	CASSPRPRQLSGANVLTF	TRBJ2-6	-	TRBV7-9	-	18
TGTGCCAGCAGTGCGAGCGGGAGGGTGTACAATGAGCAGTTCTTC	CASSASGRVYNEQFF	TRBJ2-1	TRBD2	TRBV27	-	15
TGCACCAGCAGCCAAGATCTAACTAGCGGATGCACAGATACGCAGTATTTT	CTSSQDLTSGCTDTQYF	TRBJ2-3	-	TRBV1	-	17
TGCGCCAGCAGCGCAGGGACAGGGGGAGACGAGCAGTACTTC	CASSAGTGGDEQYF	TRBJ2-7	TRBD1	TRBV5-1	once	14
TGTGCCAGCAGCTTATCGCAGGGGTATGGCTACACCTTC	CASSLSQGYGYTF	TRBJ1-2	-	TRBV7-3	-	13
TGTGCCAGCACAGGGGCCAACCAATTATCCTACGAGCAGTACTTC	CASTGANQLSYEQYF	TRBJ2-7	-	TRBV7-9	-	15
TGTGCCAGCAGTGTGGACAGGGAAGCCCTCAGGGAGACCCAGTACTTC	CASSVDREALRETQYF	TRBJ2-5	TRBD1	TRBV2	-	16
TGTGCCAGCAGCCCCACTAGCGGCCCCTACGAGCAGTACTTC	CASSPTSGPYEQYF	TRBJ2-7	TRBD2	TRBV6-6	once	14
TGTGCCAGCAGCGGGGAGGTCGGCGCTACCTTTAACTATGGCTACACCTTC	CASSGEVGATFNYGYTF	TRBJ1-2	-	TRBV5-5	-	17
TGCGCCAGCAGCTTGGTAGCGGGCCACCGCACAGATACGCAGTATTTT	CASSLVAGHRTDTQYF	TRBJ2-3	TRBD2	TRBV5-1	-	16
TGTGCCAGCAGCCCGGACACTCGGAACACTGAAGCTTTCTTT	CASSPDTRNTEAFF	TRBJ1-1	-	TRBV7-9	-	14
TGCAGCGTCGAGACTAGCGGGACGCCCTCTAGGGAGCAGTACTTC	CSVETSGTPSREQYF	TRBJ2-7	TRBD2	TRBV29-1	-	15
TGTGCCTGGAGTGTAGGATCCCAGGGGGCCTATAATTCACCCCTCCACTTT	CAWSVGSQGAYNSPLHF	TRBJ1-6	TRBD1	TRBV30	once	17
TGTGCCAGCAGTGACGGTACACTACAGGGTTTCAAGTACGAGCAGTACTTC	CASSDGTLQGFKYEQYF	TRBJ2-7	-	TRBV2	-	17
TGTGCCAGCGGAGGCCAGGGGAAGAACACCGGGGAGCTGTTTTTT	CASGGQGKNTGELFF	TRBJ2-2	-	TRBV2	-	15
TGTGCCAGCAGTCCACAGGTGAATAGCAATCAGCCCCAGCATTTT	CASSPQVNSNQPQHF	TRBJ1-5	-	TRBV6-6	-	15
TGCAGCGTAGCACAGTTACTGAACACTGAAGCTTTCTTT	CSVAQLLNTEAFF	TRBJ1-1	-	TRBV29-1	-	13
TGTGCCAGCAGTTCCCAACTCAGGGGGGTGAACACTGAAGCTTTCTTT	CASSSQLRGVNTEAFF	TRBJ1-1	TRBD1	TRBV28	-	16
TGTGCCACCAGCAGAGACCTAGGGGATTCACCCCTCCACTTT	CATSRDLGDSPLHF	TRBJ1-6	-	TRBV15	once	14
TGTGCCAGCAGTGACTCTGGCGGGGGCACAGATACGCAGTATTTT	CASSDSGGGTDTQYF	TRBJ2-3	-	TRBV6-4	-	15
TGTGCCATGGGGAGCGTGGGAGCGGAGAACACTGAAGCTTTCTTT	CAMGSVGAENTEAFF	TRBJ1-1	-	TRBV10-3	once	15
TGTGCCAGCAGCGTATTCGACATCTGGGGGGAGGGCCTTACGTACAATGAGCAGTTCTTC	CASSVFDIWGEGLTYNEQFF	TRBJ2-1	TRBD2	TRBV9	-	20
TGTGCCAGCAGCCGACCGGGACAAGACAATGAGCAGTTCTTC	CASSRPGQDNEQFF	TRBJ2-1	-	TRBV5-4	-	14
TGTGCCAGCAGTTACTCGGGGGGAGCTAATGAAAAACTGTTTTTT	CASSYSGGANEKLFF	TRBJ1-4	-	TRBV6-5	-	15
TGTGCCAGCAGGCGGACAGGGGGTGATGAAAAACTGTTTTTT	CASRRTGGDEKLFF	TRBJ1-4	TRBD1	TRBV6-5	-	14